Presented here are 12 T cell receptor beta chains from one specimen sequenced in a study of cytomegalovirus exposure and HLA in healthy donors. The primer mix had 60 Vbeta and 13 Jbeta primers. TCRdb keeps only in-frame clones here, not all; method: immunoSEQ multiplex PCR. The sample holds 75,000 to 95,000 clones. The sample taken for sequencing was PBMCs. These TCRs come from a girl aged 5-17 years in good health and CMV-seropositive.

The J gene is TRBJ1-3, the V gene TRBV6-5, with D uncertain. The germline V and J ends were trimmed by 4 bases and 0 bases, with 13 bases remaining between them. The germline CDR1 and CDR2 sequences are MNHEY and SVGAGI. The CDR3 loop spans 16 amino acids. CDR3 protein: CASSFSPANSGNTIYF. The CDR3 DNA reads as TGTGCCAGCAGTTTCTCCCCCGCGAACTCTGGAAACACCATATATTTT.

The chain uses TRBV9 and TRBJ1-2; 10 positions match TRBD1. J gave up 5 bases and V 3 bases, and 13 bases lay outside the gene matches. The CDR3 contains 17 residues. Per the germline V gene, CDR1 is SGDLS and CDR2 is YYNGEE. Written as DNA, the CDR3 is TGTGCCAGCAGCGAAACTCTGGGGACAGGGGCTACTTATGGCTACACCTTC. It yields the protein CASSETLGTGATYGYTF.

The J gene is TRBJ1-3, the V gene TRBV2, with D unclear. Germline assignment: CDR1 SNHLY and CDR2 FYNNEI. The V end was cut by 7 bases, the J end by 0 bases, with 10 bases between. The CDR3 consists of 14 residues. CDR3 amino acids: CASTEATSGNTIYF. In nucleotides, the CDR3 is TGTGCCAGCACCGAGGCCACCTCTGGAAACACCATATATTTT.

The chain uses TRBV9 and TRBJ2-2, with D possibly TRBD2 on 7 matching bases. Germline V gene data show CDR1 as SGDLS and CDR2 as YYNGEE. Trimming pared 0 bases from V and 4 bases from J, leaving 10 bases between. The CDR3 sequence is 15 residues long. Here the CDR3 DNA reads TGTGCCAGCAGCGTAGGGGGGGGCGGCACCGGGGAGCTGTTTTTT. This encodes CASSVGGGGTGELFF.

The V call is TRBV7-3, the J call TRBJ2-1; D is undetermined. CDR3 length: 14 residues. Trimming stripped 1 base from V and 9 bases from J, with 13 bases between. CDR1 is SGHTA and CDR2 is FQGTGA in the germline V gene. The CDR3 is CASSLNPHSTEQFF. In DNA form, the CDR3 reads TGTGCCAGCAGCTTAAATCCTCACAGCACTGAGCAGTTCTTC.

This chain links TRBV29-1 with TRBJ2-1; 9 nucleotides align to TRBD2. The germline V gene encodes CDR1 SQVTM and CDR2 ANQGSEA. The CDR3 is 17 residues long. With 0 bases clipped from V and 4 bases from J, the junction kept 10 bases outside the gene matches. CDR3 nucleotides: TGCAGCGTTGAAGAAGAAGGGCGGGGGGGCCGGTACAATGAGCAGTTCTTC. Amino acid sequence: CSVEEEGRGGRYNEQFF.

The CDR3 nucleotides read TGTGCCAGCAGTTACGGCAGAAATCCCTCACCCCTCCACTTT. Translated, it gives CASSYGRNPSPLHF. This chain joins TRBV6-5 and TRBJ1-6; D is undetermined. V shed 2 bases and J shed 10 bases, with 12 bases lying between them. The CDR3 contains 14 residues. Germline V gives CDR1 MNHEY, CDR2 SVGAGI.

The chain is built from TRBV5-1 and TRBJ1-5; D ambiguous. V lost 2 bases to trimming and J lost 5 bases, with 8 bases between them. Germline values: CDR1 SGHRS, CDR2 YFSETQ. The CDR3 runs 13 residues. This CDR3 reads CASSFGGDQPQHF. The CDR3 DNA sequence: TGCGCCAGCAGCTTCGGCGGAGATCAGCCCCAGCATTTT. The whole variable domain, filled in from reference TRBV5-1 and TRBJ1-5, reads KAGVTQTPRYLIKTRGQQVTLSCSPISGHRSVSWYQQTPGQGLQFLFEYFSETQRNKGNFPGRFSGRQFSNSRSEMNVSTLELGDSALYLCASSFGGDQPQHFGDGTRLSIL.

The gene calls are TRBV6-1 and TRBJ2-7; 11 bases fit TRBD2. The length of the CDR3 is 14 residues. Germline CDR1 reads MNHNS; CDR2 reads SASEGT. V shed 6 bases, J shed 4 bases, and the junction held 5 bases outside the gene matches. The CDR3 DNA follows: TGTGCCAGCAGGGGGACTAGCGGCCCTTACGAGCAGTACGTC. The encoded protein is CASRGTSGPYEQYV.

Regarding this clone: At one of its ends the junction is not consistent with the germline gene, which may arise from a read error. The chain couples TRBV6-1 to TRBJ1-1; 10 nucleotides agree with TRBD1. Germline V CDR1 and CDR2: MNHNS, SASEGT. CDR3 length equals 15 residues. The CDR3, as DNA: TGTGCCAGCAGTAGCCGGGACAGGGGAACCGCTGAAGATTTCTTT. Encoded protein: CASSSRDRGTAEDFF.

The chain combines TRBV4-1 with TRBJ2-7; D might be TRBD1 (6 bases). The CDR3 extends over 15 amino acids. Deletions cut 4 bases from V and 5 bases from J, with 18 bases between. Germline CDR1 MGHRA, CDR2 YSYEKL. This CDR3 reads CASSRGQKESDEQYF. CDR3 in DNA: TGCGCCAGCAGCCGAGGACAGAAAGAATCCGACGAGCAGTACTTC.

This chain connects TRBV7-8 to TRBJ1-2; TRBD1 is a possible D gene (5 bases). V lost 5 bases and J lost 5, with 18 bases in between. This CDR3 comprises 15 residues. Germline V gives CDR1 SGHVS, CDR2 FQNEAQ. The CDR3 bases are TGTGCCAGCAGCCAATTCCCCGGGACTCCTTATGGCTACACCTTC. Protein: CASSQFPGTPYGYTF. Full variable domain (outside the CDR3, taken from reference TRBV7-8 and TRBJ1-2): GAGVSQSPRYKVAKRGQDVALRCDPISGHVSLFWYQQALGQGPEFLTYFQNEAQLDKSGLPSDRFFAERPEGSVSTLKIQRTQQEDSAVYLCASSQFPGTPYGYTFGSGTRLTVV.